Listed here are 10 T cell receptor beta chains from one sample, sequenced in a study of graft-versus-host responses after intestinal transplantation. Sequencing was performed with immunoSEQ multiplex PCR; in TCRdb, only in-frame clones are kept and a portion is missing. The data show roughly 80,000 clones, over 75% seen once. For these TCRs, the target antigens are not known. Sequenced material: unstimulated CD8+ T cells sorted from spleen or lymph node cells, taken before transplant. The receptors here all came from a human donor who was the organ donor for an intestinal transplant.

The V and J genes are TRBV28 and TRBJ2-5; TRBD1 matches at 8 bases. The DNA end is more similar to TRBJ2-7, so the J call may be wrong. The CDR3 runs 15 residues. The germline gives CDR1 MDHEN, CDR2 SYDVKM. This chain's CDR3 is CASSPGQVNSYEQYF. For the CDR3, the DNA is TGTGCCAGCAGTCCGGGACAGGTAAACTCCTACGAGCAGTACTTC.

The chain combines TRBV4-1 with TRBJ1-5, with unresolved D. CDR1 and CDR2 from the germline V gene are MGHRA and YSYEKL. This CDR3 region has 18 residues. The V end lost 1 base, the J end lost 4 bases, and 20 bases lay between the germline ends. For the CDR3, the DNA is TGCGCCAGCAGCCAAGCCATATCGGGCCCTACCTATAATCAGCCCCAGCATTTT. This gives the protein CASSQAISGPTYNQPQHF.

The CDR3: CASSLLSESDYEQYF. Written as DNA, the CDR3 is TGTGCCAGCAGCTTACTTTCGGAATCCGACTACGAGCAGTACTTC. The chain employs TRBV7-9 and TRBJ2-7; D uncertain. Trimming cost V 2 bases and J 3 bases, with 14 bases left between them. There are 15 residues in the CDR3. Germline V lookup: CDR1 SEHNR, CDR2 FQNEAQ (reference sequence).

This CDR3 reads CASSWATDSPLHF. CDR3 bases: TGTGCCAGCAGCTGGGCGACTGATTCACCCCTCCACTTT. The chain employs TRBV7-6 and TRBJ1-6; no firm D call. Germline-derived CDR1 and CDR2 are SGHVS and FNYEAQ. V was clipped by 4 bases and J by 8 bases, with 9 bases between them. The CDR3 has 13 residues.

This clone appeared a few times. The V gene is TRBV9, the J gene TRBJ2-7; the D is unclear. Germline V lookup: CDR1 SGDLS, CDR2 YYNGEE. The CDR3 is 12 residues long. Trimming left V 5 bases short and J 0 bases short, with 6 bases between. The CDR3, as DNA: TGTGCCAGCAGTGATCCCTCCTACGAGCAGTACTTC. Its protein product is CASSDPSYEQYF.

V is TRBV7-2 and J is TRBJ2-7; 9 bases fit TRBD2. V was clipped by 3 bases and J by 2 bases; unmatched bases: 5. The CDR3 contains 15 residues. CDR1 is SGHTA and CDR2 is FQGNSA in the germline V gene. The CDR3 sequence is CASSFGGGVTYEQYF. Written as DNA, the CDR3 is TGTGCCAGCAGCTTTGGCGGGGGGGTCACCTACGAGCAGTACTTC.

V is TRBV19 and J is TRBJ1-1; D is perhaps TRBD1 (6 bases). The CDR3 has 12 amino acids. V gave up 8 bases and J gave up 4 bases, with 11 bases separating them. Germline CDR1 and CDR2: LNHDA and SQIVND (reference sequence). CDR3 residues: CASGTWVTEAFF. The CDR3 coding sequence is TGTGCCAGTGGGACATGGGTCACTGAAGCTTTCTTT. Variable domain in full (rest from reference TRBV19 and TRBJ1-1): DGGITQSPKYLFRKEGQNVTLSCEQNLNHDAMYWYRQDPGQGLRLIYYSQIVNDFQKGDIAEGYSVSREKKESFPLTVTSAQKNPTAFYLCASGTWVTEAFFGQGTRLTVV.

J is TRBJ2-3 and V is TRBV29-1; D perhaps matches TRBD1 (7 bases). The V gene lost 2 bases and the J gene lost 0 bases, with 21 bases spanning the gap. CDR1 is SQVTM and CDR2 is ANQGSEA in the germline V gene. The length of the CDR3 is 18 residues. The CDR3 nucleotides read TGCAGCGTTGAATGGCCCGCCCAGGGGGGTTATAGCACAGATACGCAGTATTTT. Its translation: CSVEWPAQGGYSTDTQYF.

The V gene is TRBV6-5, the J gene TRBJ2-5, with a weak D call TRBD2 (5 bases). The J call could be wrong; TRBJ2-7 is a better fit for the DNA end. Germline V gene sequence: CDR1 MNHEY, CDR2 SVGAGI. The CDR3 is made up of 14 amino acids. DNA of the CDR3: TGTGCCAGCAGCCCCCAAGCGGTATTCTACGAGCAGTACTTC. Amino acids: CASSPQAVFYEQYF.

The genes are TRBV27 and TRBJ1-1; 7 bases map to TRBD1. The CDR3 runs 15 residues. Trimming took 1 base from V and 4 from J; bases not matched to a gene: 6. The V gene's germline CDR1 is MNHEY and CDR2 SMNVEV (reference sequence). The CDR3 protein is CASSLLGGAGTEAFF. DNA of the CDR3: TGTGCCAGCAGTTTATTAGGGGGCGCGGGCACTGAAGCTTTCTTT.